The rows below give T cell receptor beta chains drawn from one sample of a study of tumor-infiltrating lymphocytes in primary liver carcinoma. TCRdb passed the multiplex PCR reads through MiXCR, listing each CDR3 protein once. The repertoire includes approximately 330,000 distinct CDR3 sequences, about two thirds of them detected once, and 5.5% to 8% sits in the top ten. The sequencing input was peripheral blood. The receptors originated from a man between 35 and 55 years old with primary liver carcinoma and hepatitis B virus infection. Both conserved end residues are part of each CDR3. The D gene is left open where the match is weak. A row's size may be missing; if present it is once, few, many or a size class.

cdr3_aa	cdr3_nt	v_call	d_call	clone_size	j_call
CAWSSGDVSGYTF	TGTGCCTGGAGTAGCGGGGATGTAAGCGGCTACACCTTC	TRBV30	.	few	TRBJ1-2
CSSSNGDTGAFF	TGTTCCAGCAGTAATGGGGACACGGGGGCTTTCTTT	TRBV21-1	.	once	TRBJ1-1
CNVEGHGFGEQYF	TGCAACGTTGAGGGACATGGGTTTGGCGAGCAGTACTTC	TRBV29-1	.	.	TRBJ2-7
CASGMTGVSGEQYF	TGTGCCAGCGGGATGACAGGGGTATCGGGTGAGCAATACTTC	TRBV6-5	TRBD1	.	TRBJ2-7
CASRGLAGFNEQFF	TGTGCCAGCCGAGGGCTGGCGGGGTTCAATGAGCAGTTCTTC	TRBV6-5	.	few	TRBJ2-1
CASSHSGGSGGYNEQFF	TGTGCCAGCAGCCATTCCGGGGGGTCAGGGGGCTACAATGAGCAGTTCTTC	TRBV14	.	.	TRBJ2-1
CASSISDGGEKLFF	TGTGCCAGTAGTATAAGCGACGGTGGTGAAAAACTGTTTTTT	TRBV19	.	.	TRBJ1-4
CASSFPETKTQYF	TGTGCCAGCAGCTTTCCTGAAACAAAGACGCAGTATTTT	TRBV11-3	.	many	TRBJ2-3
CAISRLAGVDYEQCF	TGTGCCATCAGTAGGTTAGCGGGAGTCGATTACGAGCAGTGCTTC	TRBV10-3	TRBD2	.	TRBJ2-7
CASMTRRGEQYF	TGTGCCAGCATGACCCGGCGGGGGGAGCAGTACTTC	TRBV28	TRBD2	many	TRBJ2-7
CAGSPGVGRAWQPQHF	TGTGCCGGCAGCCCGGGGGTGGGCAGGGCATGGCAGCCCCAGCATTTT	TRBV11-2	.	.	TRBJ1-5
CVSSPFEKQYF	TGTGTCAGCAGTCCCTTCGAGAAGCAGTATTTT	TRBV11-2	.	.	TRBJ2-3
CASSYTSYEQYF	TGTGCCAGCAGTTATACCTCCTACGAGCAGTACTTC	TRBV6-2/TRBV6-3	.	many	TRBJ2-7
CASSSGGVDRGWYEHYF	TGTGCCAGCAGTTCCGGAGGGGTGGACAGGGGTTGGTACGAGCACTACTTC	TRBV28	TRBD1	.	TRBJ2-7
CASSHGLAGGQGEQYF	TGTGCCAGTAGCCACGGACTAGCGGGAGGGCAGGGAGAGCAGTACTTC	TRBV6-6	TRBD2	.	TRBJ2-7
CASSQTGGTGELFF	TGTGCCAGTAGTCAAACGGGAGGCACCGGGGAGCTGTTTTTT	TRBV19	TRBD2	.	TRBJ2-2
CASSSPLAGVGDTQYF	TGCGCCAGCAGCTCACCCCTCGCGGGAGTGGGAGATACGCAGTATTTT	TRBV5-1	TRBD2	many	TRBJ2-3
CAISEDGGNTEAFF	TGTGCCATCAGTGAGGATGGCGGGAACACTGAAGCTTTCTTT	TRBV10-3	.	.	TRBJ1-1
CVSSLGREETQCF	TGTGTCAGCAGCTTAGGTCGGGAAGAGACCCAGTGCTTC	TRBV5-4	.	.	TRBJ2-5
CASSQVSLAGVGEQYF	TGTGCCAGCAGCCAAGTGTCACTAGCGGGAGTTGGCGAGCAGTACTTC	TRBV14	TRBD2	few	TRBJ2-7
CSVAGLLSTDTQYF	TGCAGCGTTGCTGGGCTACTTAGCACAGATACGCAGTATTTT	TRBV29-1	.	many	TRBJ2-3
CASSTRRASLTKASF	TGTGCCAGCAGCACCAGACGGGCGTCCCTCACTAAAGCTTCCTTT	TRBV11-2	.	.	TRBJ1-1
CASSLVGGDNEQFF	TGTGCCAGCAGCTTGGTGGGAGGAGATAATGAGCAGTTCTTC	TRBV5-4	.	few	TRBJ2-1
CASSLVYWDTQYF	TGTGCCAGCAGCCTGGTTTATTGGGATACCCAGTATTTT	TRBV11-2	.	.	TRBJ2-3
CAGSYPGQGAVFF	TGTGCCGGCAGTTACCCGGGACAGGGGGCTGTTTTCTTT	TRBV6-2/TRBV6-3	TRBD1	.	TRBJ1-1
CASSLDSYPSYEQYF	TGCGCCAGCAGCCTCGACAGCTATCCCTCCTACGAGCAGTACTTC	TRBV5-1	.	.	TRBJ2-7
CGSSYSLGDEQYF	TGTGGCAGCAGTTACTCTCTTGGGGACGAGCAGTACTTC	TRBV6-2/TRBV6-3	.	.	TRBJ2-7
CASSFLREGTYEQYF	TGTGCCAGCAGCTTCCTCCGGGAAGGGACCTACGAGCAGTACTTC	TRBV11-1	.	many	TRBJ2-7
CASNYAIGRGRNEKLFF	TGCGCCAGCAATTATGCTATCGGGAGGGGGCGTAATGAAAAACTGTTTTTC	TRBV6-5	TRBD1	.	TRBJ1-4
CASSLDTPGEQYF	TGTGCCAGCAGCCTAGATACCCCAGGCGAGCAGTACTTC	TRBV11-3	.	.	TRBJ2-7
CTNSYRHEQYF	TGTACCAACAGCTACCGTCACGAGCAGTACTTC	TRBV11-1	.	.	TRBJ2-7
CVSGQTGVSGYTF	TGTGTCAGCGGCCAAACAGGGGTTAGCGGCTATACCTTC	TRBV11-2	TRBD1	.	TRBJ1-2
CATTKRGKNIQYF	TGTGCCACCACTAAACGGGGCAAAAACATTCAGTACTTC	TRBV28	.	few	TRBJ2-4
CASSQDQGPTGELFF	TGTGCCAGCAGTCAGGACCAGGGGCCCACCGGGGAGCTGTTTTTT	TRBV6-5	.	many	TRBJ2-2
CASSTVLNTEALF	TGCGCCAGCAGCACAGTGTTGAACACTGAAGCTCTCTTT	TRBV4-1	.	.	TRBJ1-1
CASRSGRDPSYEQYF	TGTGCCAGCAGAAGCGGGAGGGATCCCTCCTACGAGCAGTACTTC	TRBV6-5	TRBD2	many	TRBJ2-7
CASSIADGYTF	TGTGCCAGTAGTATCGCAGATGGCTACACCTTC	TRBV19	.	.	TRBJ1-2
CASSPSTGVSDTQYF	TGTGCCAGCAGTCCTTCTACAGGAGTCTCCGATACGCAGTATTTT	TRBV6-5	.	.	TRBJ2-3
CSSSLDRVMTEALF	TGTTCCAGCAGCCTGGACAGGGTAATGACTGAAGCTCTCTTT	TRBV11-2	TRBD1	.	TRBJ1-1
CTSSLTGTELDEQFF	TGTACCAGCAGCTTAACGGGCACGGAGCTCGATGAGCAGTTCTTC	TRBV11-3	.	.	TRBJ2-1
CASSPGTGPTDTQYF	TGTGCCAGCAGCCCTGGGACAGGACCCACAGATACGCAGTATTTT	TRBV11-1	TRBD1	many	TRBJ2-3
CVNSLTVARSERYF	TGTGTCAACAGCTTGACAGTGGCTCGTAGCGAGCGGTACTTC	TRBV11-2	.	.	TRBJ2-7
CASSQECGSGHGQYF	TGTGCCAGCAGCCAAGAATGCGGGAGTGGCCACGGGCAGTACTTC	TRBV4-2	TRBD2	.	TRBJ2-7
CASSLSSGLRLTGEPFF	TGTGCCAGCAGCTTAAGTTCGGGCCTCCGTCTCACCGGGGAGCCGTTTTTT	TRBV11-2	.	.	TRBJ2-2
CASSPRTSPRYYEQFF	TGTGCCAGTAGCCCCCGGACTAGTCCGAGGTACTATGAGCAGTTCTTC	TRBV11-2	TRBD2	.	TRBJ2-1
CASIGNAGQGPLGTQYF	TGTGCCAGCATCGGCAACGCGGGGCAGGGACCCTTGGGGACCCAGTACTTC	TRBV28	.	many	TRBJ2-5
CSIEGPNQETQYF	TGCAGCATTGAAGGACCGAACCAAGAGACCCAGTACTTC	TRBV29-1	.	.	TRBJ2-5
CASSSNPGRGYEQYF	TGTGCCAGCAGCTCTAACCCGGGCAGGGGCTACGAGCAGTACTTC	TRBV6-6	.	few	TRBJ2-7
CAGSLEEGLTYEQYF	TGTGCCGGCAGCTTAGAAGAAGGACTTACCTACGAGCAGTACTTC	TRBV11-2	.	.	TRBJ2-7
CASSRVDRAYEQYF	TGTGCCAGCAGCCGCGTAGACAGAGCCTACGAGCAGTACTTC	TRBV6-2/TRBV6-3	.	medium-sized	TRBJ2-7
CASAIQGAAIEQFF	TGTGCCAGCGCTATCCAGGGGGCGGCTATTGAGCAGTTCTTC	TRBV6-6	TRBD1	once	TRBJ2-1
CSAVTDYEQYF	TGCAGCGCCGTAACCGACTACGAGCAGTACTTC	TRBV29-1	.	many	TRBJ2-7
CASSHPNTQYF	TGTGCCAGCAGCCACCCTAATACGCAGTATTTT	TRBV28	.	.	TRBJ2-3
CSVGSQVHTEAFF	TGCAGCGTTGGATCCCAGGTACACACTGAAGCTTTCTTT	TRBV29-1	.	.	TRBJ1-1
CSVGGTSGGNEQFF	TGCAGCGTAGGGGGGACTAGCGGGGGGAATGAGCAGTTCTTC	TRBV29-1	TRBD2	many	TRBJ2-1
CASSLGAYEGEQYF	TGTGCCAGCAGTTTAGGGGCTTATGAGGGCGAGCAGTACTTC	TRBV28	.	.	TRBJ2-7
CASSFLPAGVGETQYF	TGCGCCAGCAGCTTCCTCCCAGCGGGAGTGGGGGAGACCCAGTACTTC	TRBV5-1	TRBD2	few	TRBJ2-5